This entry lists 30 T cell receptor beta chains sequenced from one sample in a study of blood T cell repertoires in COVID-19. Sequenced by immunoSEQ multiplex PCR; TCRdb stores in-frame clones only, minus some. The sample has about 210,000 clones; about 90% are singletons. Sequenced material: PBMCs or T cells enriched from blood (not recorded which). The receptors shown here come from a woman under 30 who had recovered from COVID-19.

The V gene is TRBV12-3 or TRBV12-4, the J gene TRBJ2-1; tentatively, D is TRBD2 (6 bases). V lost 5 bases, J lost 14 bases, and 16 bases lay in between. The CDR3 has 12 residues. CDR3 in DNA: TGTGCCAGCAGTCCCGATAGTGGAGGGAAGTTCTTC. Its protein is CASSPDSGGKFF.

This clone was counted once. V is TRBV7-9 and J is TRBJ2-2; TRBD1 matches at 8 bases. Germline V gene lookup returns CDR1 SEHNR and CDR2 FQNEAQ (reference sequence). Unmatched junction bases numbered 7, after V lost 5 bases and J lost 5 bases. The CDR3 covers 15 residues. The DNA for the CDR3 is TGTGCCAGCAGCACGACCAGGGGGCTGACCGGGGAGCTGTTTTTT. Its protein is CASSTTRGLTGELFF.

This rearrangement joins TRBV2 to TRBJ1-6; 8 nucleotides agree with TRBD1. Germline values: CDR1 SNHLY, CDR2 FYNNEI. This CDR3 region has 15 residues. The V and J ends lost 7 bases and 7 bases, in that order; junction bases with no gene match: 9. CDR3: CASTIQGVKNSPLHF. Here the CDR3 DNA reads TGTGCCAGCACAATACAGGGGGTGAAAAATTCACCCCTCCACTTT.

The chain combines TRBV12-3 or TRBV12-4 with TRBJ2-5; the match to TRBD2 covers 7 bases. V dropped 7 bases and J dropped 5; count of bases not matched to a gene: 7. The CDR3 runs to 13 residues. The chain's CDR3 is CASKSGEWETQYF. CDR3 nucleotides: TGTGCCAGCAAGAGCGGGGAGTGGGAGACCCAGTACTTC.

This clone appeared a single time. A junction end diverges from the germline sequence, so it may reflect a read error. The V gene is TRBV18, the J gene TRBJ2-3; 8 bases align to TRBD2. The CDR3 spans 14 residues. CDR1 KGHSH and CDR2 LQKENI come from the germline V gene. CDR3 bases: TGTGCCAGCTCGCCACTAGCGGGCACAGATACGCAGTATTTT. Protein: CASSPLAGTDTQYF. The whole variable domain, filled in from reference TRBV18 and TRBJ2-3, reads NAGVMQNPRHLVRRRGQEARLRCSPMKGHSHVYWYRQLPEEGLKFMVYLQKENIIDESGMPKERFSAEFPKEGPSILRIQQVVRGDSAAYFCASSPLAGTDTQYFGPGTRLTVL.

The chain joins TRBV29-1 to TRBJ2-7; 10 nucleotides match TRBD2. Germline V gene sequence: CDR1 SQVTM, CDR2 ANQGSEA. J was trimmed by 6 bases and V by 1 base; bases with no gene match: 6. The CDR3 sequence is 14 residues long. CDR3 DNA: TGCAGCGTTGAAGGGCTAGCGGGGGATCTCGAGCAGTACTTC. Protein: CSVEGLAGDLEQYF.

The chain combines TRBV27 with TRBJ2-5; 7 bases fit TRBD2. The CDR3 spans 15 residues. Germline V lookup: CDR1 MNHEY, CDR2 SMNVEV (reference sequence). The V and J ends lost 11 bases and 5 bases, in that order; junction bases with no gene match: 17. The CDR3 sequence is CADTSSGNPHETQYF. The CDR3 coding sequence is TGTGCCGACACCTCTAGCGGTAACCCTCATGAGACCCAGTACTTC.

The genes are TRBV30 and TRBJ2-7; no definite D call. The CDR3 has 13 amino acids. Germline-derived CDR1 and CDR2 are GTSNPN and SVGIG (reference sequence). The V gene lost 0 bases and the J gene lost 7 bases, with 13 bases spanning the gap. The CDR3 coding sequence is TGTGCCTGGAGTGTCCTGGCGGCCGGGGAGCAGTACTTC. This codes for CAWSVLAAGEQYF.

The chain combines TRBV6-1 with TRBJ1-6; tentative D call: TRBD1 (5 bases). Germline-derived CDR1 and CDR2 are MNHNS and SASEGT. The CDR3 is made up of 16 amino acids. V lost 2 bases and J 7 bases, leaving 15 bases between the germline ends. The CDR3 loop is CASSEQLGQPNSPLHF. The CDR3 DNA is TGTGCCAGCAGTGAACAATTGGGGCAGCCAAATTCACCCCTCCACTTT.

The chain combines TRBV19 with TRBJ2-7; the match to TRBD1 covers 8 bases. CDR1 and CDR2 (germline): LNHDA, SQIVND (reference sequence). The CDR3 is made up of 14 amino acids. The trim removed 8 bases at V and 2 bases at J, leaving 8 bases unmatched. The CDR3 sequence is CASRQGTGTYEQYF. CDR3 DNA: TGTGCCAGTCGTCAAGGGACAGGAACCTACGAGCAGTACTTC.

The V and J genes are TRBV30 and TRBJ1-3; D not certain. CDR3 size: 14 residues. CDR1 is GTSNPN and CDR2 is SVGIG in the germline V gene (reference sequence). Trimming removed 5 bases from V and 1 base from J, with 12 bases in between. CDR3 in DNA: TGTGCCTGGGGTGGACTAATGTCTGGAAACACCATATATTTT. Its protein product is CAWGGLMSGNTIYF.

The CDR3 spells CASSLERQGSSSYNSPLHF. CDR3 coding DNA: TGTGCCAGCAGCTTGGAGCGTCAGGGGAGTTCATCCTATAATTCACCCCTCCACTTT. V usage is TRBV5-6 and J usage is TRBJ1-6, with D tentatively TRBD1 (6 bases). Trimming removed 0 bases at V and 1 base at J, with 17 bases between. Germline CDR1 reads SGHDT; CDR2 reads YYEEEE. The CDR3 consists of 19 residues.

The gene calls are TRBV18 and TRBJ2-1, with D perhaps matching TRBD1 (6 bases). Germline-derived CDR1 and CDR2 are KGHSH and LQKENI. The CDR3 is 15 amino acids. V gave up 2 bases and J gave up 3 bases, with 11 bases separating them. The CDR3 nucleotides are TGTGCCAGCTCACCAAGGACAGCTCGCTACAATGAGCAGTTCTTC. Translation gives CASSPRTARYNEQFF.

The chain has TRBV4-1 and TRBJ1-1; 12 bases are shared with TRBD1. Germline V lookup: CDR1 MGHRA, CDR2 YSYEKL. The CDR3 is 15 amino acids. V trimming: 1 base; J trimming: 3 bases; junction bases outside the gene matches: 0. The CDR3 spells CASSQGDRGHTEAFF. CDR3 sequence (DNA): TGCGCCAGCAGCCAAGGGGACAGGGGGCACACTGAAGCTTTCTTT.

The gene calls are TRBV20-1 and TRBJ1-2; D might be TRBD1 (5 bases). Germline V gene sequence: CDR1 DFQATT, CDR2 SNEGSKA (reference sequence). The CDR3 loop spans 13 amino acids. Trimming removed 3 bases at V and 7 bases at J, with 15 bases between. CDR3 nucleotide sequence: TGCAGTGCTAGTTTCAGGGCATCGGGTGGCTACACCTTC. It codes for CSASFRASGGYTF.

This chain joins TRBV6-5 and TRBJ2-2; TRBD1 is a possible D gene (5 bases). Between the trimmed V and J ends, which lost 2 bases and 6 bases, there was a span of 13 bases. CDR3 size: 15 residues. Germline CDR1 is MNHEY and CDR2 is SVGAGI. The DNA for the CDR3 is TGTGCCAGCAGTTACGAAACAGGCCAGGCCGGGGAGCTGTTTTTT. Its protein is CASSYETGQAGELFF.

This rearrangement joins TRBV2 to TRBJ1-3; 7 bases agree with TRBD1. CDR3 length equals 15 residues. The germline gives CDR1 SNHLY, CDR2 FYNNEI. After removal of 5 bases from V and 4 bases from J, the junction contained 8 bases not matched to a gene. The CDR3 DNA reads TGTGCCAGCAGTCAAGACAGGGTAGGCGGAAACACCATATATTTT. Amino acid sequence: CASSQDRVGGNTIYF. Filled out from reference TRBV2 and TRBJ1-3, the complete variable domain reads EPEVTQTPSHQVTQMGQEVILRCVPISNHLYFYWYRQILGQKVEFLVSFYNNEISEKSEIFDDQFSVERPDGSNFTLKIRSTKLEDSAMYFCASSQDRVGGNTIYFGEGSWLTVV.

V is TRBV6-6 and J is TRBJ2-5; 11 nucleotides line up with TRBD2. The germline V gene encodes CDR1 MNHNY and CDR2 SVGAGI (reference sequence). Trimming cost V 5 bases and J 5 bases; bases outside gene matches: 13. The CDR3 length is 17 residues. The CDR3 here is CASSLTSGDTHGETQYF. The CDR3 bases are TGTGCCAGCAGTCTGACTAGCGGGGATACCCATGGGGAGACCCAGTACTTC.

This chain connects TRBV30 to TRBJ1-1; a weak D match, TRBD1 (6 bases). Per germline, CDR1 GTSNPN and CDR2 SVGIG (reference sequence). This CDR3 has 13 residues. V was clipped by 5 bases and J by 5 bases, with 15 bases between them. In DNA, the CDR3 is TGTGCCTGGGCAAGGGGGTCTGGGACTGAAGCTTTCTTT. This translates into CAWARGSGTEAFF.

V and J are TRBV6-5 and TRBJ1-4; no reliable D call. V shed 6 bases and J shed 4 bases, with 15 bases lying between them. The CDR3 length is 15 residues. Germline V CDR1 and CDR2: MNHEY, SVGAGI. As DNA, the CDR3 is TGTGCCAGCAGCTATACCCCGGGGAGTAATGAAAAACTGTTTTTT. Its protein is CASSYTPGSNEKLFF.

The rearrangement uses TRBV11-2 and TRBJ2-4, with TRBD1 matching over 11 bases. Germline values: CDR1 SGHAT, CDR2 FQNNGV. Germline trimming cut 3 bases from V and 9 bases from J; bases unmatched to any gene: 1. This CDR3 is built from 13 residues. DNA for the CDR3: TGTGCCAGCAGCTTTGGGACAGGGGGCATTCAGTACTTC. Residues: CASSFGTGGIQYF.

This chain links TRBV11-2 with TRBJ2-7, with 9 bases fitting TRBD1. The CDR3 has 15 amino acids. Germline V gene sequence: CDR1 SGHAT, CDR2 FQNNGV. The trim removed 6 bases at V and 3 bases at J, leaving 9 bases unmatched. CDR3 amino acids: CASSPTGTGSYEQYF. DNA of the CDR3: TGTGCCAGCAGTCCGACCGGGACAGGGAGCTACGAGCAGTACTTC.

This CDR3 reads CASSQQGVGYTF. The CDR3 coding sequence is TGTGCCAGCAGCCAACAGGGGGTAGGCTACACCTTC. This chain links TRBV7-9 with TRBJ1-2; 8 bases are shared with TRBD1. There are 12 residues in the CDR3. The germline V gene encodes CDR1 SEHNR and CDR2 FQNEAQ (reference sequence). With V trimmed by 5 bases and J by 8 bases, 4 bases remained unmatched.

This sequence joins TRBV29-1 and TRBJ2-2; tentative D call: TRBD1 (6 bases). Germline CDR1 reads SQVTM; CDR2 reads ANQGSEA. The CDR3 sequence is 13 residues long. Between the trimmed V and J ends, which lost 7 bases and 2 bases, there was a span of 11 bases. The CDR3 bases are TGCAGCGCTTCCGGGACAAACACCGGGGAGCTGTTTTTT. It encodes CSASGTNTGELFF.

The chain carries TRBV28 and TRBJ1-1; 8 nucleotides match TRBD1. The CDR3 runs to 14 residues. Germline assignment: CDR1 MDHEN and CDR2 SYDVKM. J lost 5 bases, V lost 10 bases, and 12 bases had no gene match. This CDR3 is CATTSGGAWTEAFF. CDR3 sequence (DNA): TGTGCCACCACGTCAGGGGGCGCTTGGACTGAAGCTTTCTTT. The complete variable domain, with remaining parts taken from reference TRBV28 and TRBJ1-1, reads DVKVTQSSRYLVKRTGEKVFLECVQDMDHENMFWYRQDPGLGLRLIYFSYDVKMKEKGDIPEGYSVSREKKERFSLILESASTNQTSMYLCATTSGGAWTEAFFGQGTRLTVV.

V is TRBV11-2 and J is TRBJ1-6; D remains unclear. The V and J ends lost 1 base and 9 bases respectively, with 13 bases between them. The CDR3 runs 15 residues. Germline CDR1 reads SGHAT; CDR2 reads FQNNGV. The CDR3 is CASSLVGGSVSPLHF. CDR3 in DNA: TGTGCCAGCAGCTTAGTAGGAGGGTCGGTTTCACCCCTCCACTTT. Combining the CDR3 with reference TRBV11-2 and TRBJ1-6 gives the whole variable domain EAGVAQSPRYKIIEKRQSVAFWCNPISGHATLYWYQQILGQGPKLLIQFQNNGVVDDSQLPKDRFSAERLKGVDSTLKIQPAKLEDSAVYLCASSLVGGSVSPLHFGNGTRLTVT.

The genes are TRBV24-1 and TRBJ2-2; the match to TRBD1 covers 10 bases. J was trimmed by 7 bases and V by 3 bases; bases with no gene match: 7. In germline, CDR1 is KGHDR, CDR2 SFDVKD. This CDR3 is 16 amino acids long. CDR3 loop: CATSDPDRGRVGELFF. The CDR3 region has the DNA TGTGCCACCAGTGATCCTGACAGGGGGCGAGTCGGGGAGCTGTTTTTT.

The rearrangement uses TRBV12-3 or TRBV12-4 and TRBJ2-1; weak D call: TRBD2 (6 bases). Trimming pared 10 bases from V and 9 bases from J, leaving 19 bases between. This CDR3 is built from 13 residues. Here the CDR3 DNA reads TGTGCCATCGGTCTAGCGTTTGGGAGTGAGCAGTTCTTC. Translating gives CAIGLAFGSEQFF.

This sequence joins TRBV15 and TRBJ2-2; D may be TRBD2 (5 bases). Trimming stripped 8 bases from V and 7 bases from J, with 11 bases between. Germline CDR1 and CDR2: LNHNV and YYDKDF (reference sequence). The CDR3 is 12 amino acids. The chain's CDR3 is CATWGVDGELFF. CDR3 in DNA: TGTGCCACCTGGGGAGTGGACGGGGAGCTGTTTTTT.

This chain connects TRBV7-6 to TRBJ2-5, with TRBD2 matching over 13 bases. Per the germline V gene, CDR1 is SGHVS and CDR2 is FNYEAQ. CDR3 length: 18 residues. Unmatched junction bases numbered 10, after V lost 5 bases and J lost 1 base. CDR3 loop: CASSRGLAGEYRQETQYF. In nucleotides, the CDR3 is TGTGCCAGCAGCAGAGGACTAGCGGGAGAGTACCGCCAAGAGACCCAGTACTTC.